The 20 T cell receptor beta chains below come from one sample, sequenced in a study of T cells in Graves' hyperthyroidism and ophthalmopathy. TCR beta CDR3 regions were amplified from RNA. In the first-round RT-PCR of the TCR CDR3, the HTBI primer set was used. Each CDR3 protein gets one entry after TCRdb re-called the multiplex PCR reads with MiXCR. The table includes some 510,000 distinct CDR3 sequences, under 25% detected once. The source material was blood. The receptors originated from a man between 18 and 35 years old with Graves' hyperthyroidism.

This clonotype was seen at least ten times. The rearrangement links TRBV27 to TRBJ1-1, with D uncertain. Trimming stripped 8 bases from V and 4 bases from J, with 17 bases between. The germline CDR1 and CDR2 sequences are MNHEY and SMNVEV (reference sequence). The CDR3 runs 14 residues. DNA for the CDR3: TGTGCCAGCCAGCCCGCAGGTCGCACCACTGAAGCTTTCTTT. It is translated as CASQPAGRTTEAFF.

For this clonotype: As the CDR3 is not closed by the conserved phenylalanine or tryptophan, this likely results from a read error. The rearrangement joins TRBV12-3 or TRBV12-4 to TRBJ2-7, with D possibly TRBD1 on 6 matching bases. Trimming pared 4 bases from V and 0 bases from J, leaving 10 bases between. This CDR3 spans 14 amino acids. For the CDR3, the DNA is TGTGCCAGCAGTTCCGGACAGAGCTCCTACGAGCAGTACTAC. Translated, it gives CASSSGQSSYEQYY.

V gene TRBV6-5 combines with J gene TRBJ1-2, with 9 bases that match TRBD1. This CDR3 comprises 16 residues. Trimming cost V 2 bases and J 3 bases; bases outside gene matches: 7. Per the germline V gene, CDR1 is MNHEY and CDR2 is SVGAGI. For the CDR3, the DNA is TGTGCCAGCAGTTACACTGAACAGGGGGCGTACTATGGCTACACCTTC. Residues: CASSYTEQGAYYGYTF.

This clonotype was found many times. This rearrangement joins TRBV10-3 to TRBJ2-5, with 8 nucleotides matching TRBD1. With 7 bases clipped from V and 1 base from J, the junction kept 2 bases outside the gene matches. The CDR3 runs 13 residues. Germline V gives CDR1 ENHRY, CDR2 SYGVKD. The CDR3 sequence: CAINQGAQETQYF. CDR3 bases: TGTGCCATCAACCAGGGGGCCCAAGAGACCCAGTACTTC.

This chain connects TRBV27 to TRBJ1-1; D might be TRBD1 (5 bases). In germline, CDR1 is MNHEY, CDR2 SMNVEV (reference sequence). V lost 5 bases, J lost 1 base, and 14 bases lay in between. This CDR3 has 15 amino acids. CDR3 protein: CASSTRRDGNTEAFF. The CDR3, as DNA: TGTGCCAGCAGTACCCGACGGGACGGGAACACTGAAGCTTTCTTT.

V usage is TRBV28 and J usage is TRBJ2-7, with D tentatively TRBD1 (5 bases). This CDR3 is 13 amino acids long. Per germline, CDR1 MDHEN and CDR2 SYDVKM. Trimming removed 6 bases from V and 5 bases from J, with 14 bases in between. The CDR3 loop reads CASRTTRADEQYF. CDR3 bases: TGTGCCAGCAGAACGACCAGGGCGGACGAGCAGTACTTC.

This clonotype was picked up many times. The chain is built from TRBV7-2 and TRBJ2-7; 9 nucleotides line up with TRBD1. Germline CDR1 and CDR2: SGHTA and FQGNSA. J was trimmed by 3 bases and V by 6 bases; bases with no gene match: 3. The CDR3 spans 13 residues. CDR3 residues: CASRETGGYEQYF. CDR3 coding DNA: TGTGCCAGCAGGGAGACAGGGGGCTACGAGCAGTACTTC.

The rearrangement links TRBV6-5 to TRBJ1-2, with 7 bases lining up with TRBD1. This CDR3 is built from 16 residues. V lost 4 bases, J lost 2 bases, and 10 bases stayed unmatched. Germline CDR1 reads MNHEY; CDR2 reads SVGAGI. The CDR3, as DNA: TGTGCCAGCAGTTTTTTTACAGGGGTGGGGAACTATGGCTACACCTTC. It codes for CASSFFTGVGNYGYTF.

Turning to this clonotype: A much larger clone lies a single base off, so this may be a read error. This sequence joins TRBV11-1 and TRBJ1-1; D is uncertain. The CDR3 consists of 16 residues. Germline V CDR1 and CDR2: SGHAT, FQDESV (reference sequence). CDR3 amino acids: CANSHGDGPPNTEAFF. In DNA form, the CDR3 reads TGTGCCAACAGCCACGGGGATGGTCCACCTAACACTGAAGCTTTCTTT.

The rearrangement joins TRBV21-1 to TRBJ1-5; TRBD1, the table's D call, lacks a check against the DNA. TRBV21-1 is a documented pseudogene. The CDR3 is 16 amino acids. Here the CDR3 DNA reads TGTGCCAGCAGCACACCTGTTCGGGACAGGGTTCAGCCCCAGCATTTT. Protein sequence: CASSTPVRDRVQPQHF.

This clonotype was counted ten times or more. This CDR3 reads CSARGGTDRRGTEAFF. CDR3 coding DNA: TGCAGTGCTAGAGGAGGTACGGACAGGCGGGGCACTGAAGCTTTCTTT. The chain recombines TRBV20-1 with TRBJ1-1; TRBD1 agrees at 7 bases. CDR3 length equals 16 residues. CDR1 and CDR2 from the germline V gene are DFQATT and SNEGSKA (reference sequence). Unmatched junction bases numbered 12, after V lost 1 base and J lost 4 bases.

The chain employs TRBV7-8 and TRBJ2-2; tentatively, D is TRBD1 or TRBD2 (5 bases each). This CDR3 contains 16 residues. The V end lost 3 bases, the J end lost 1 base, and 12 bases lay between the germline ends. Germline lookup yields CDR1 SGHVS and CDR2 FQNEAQ. The CDR3 DNA follows: TGTGCCAGCAGCTTGAGGTCAGGGAGGAACACCGGGGAGCTGTTTTTT. It specifies CASSLRSGRNTGELFF.

The table lists this clonotype with many counts. The chain carries TRBV28 and TRBJ2-7; D is unresolved. With 5 bases removed from V and 3 bases from J, the gap between germline ends came to 8 bases. This CDR3 is 12 amino acids long. CDR1 is MDHEN and CDR2 is SYDVKM in the germline V gene. CDR3 sequence reads: CASSPRNYEQYF. CDR3 in DNA: TGTGCCAGCAGTCCCCGGAACTACGAGCAGTACTTC.

This clonotype has a count of ten or more. The CDR3 loop reads CASREGYNSPLHF. Written as DNA, the CDR3 is TGTGCCAGCAGAGAGGGTTATAATTCACCCCTCCACTTT. V usage is TRBV12-3 or TRBV12-4 and J usage is TRBJ1-6; no reliable D call. The ends were cut back, 6 bases at V and 4 bases at J, with 7 bases in the middle. CDR3 size: 13 residues.

This clonotype was observed at least ten times. The rearrangement joins TRBV5-6 to TRBJ1-2; D is unresolved. The CDR3 spans 14 residues. The V and J ends lost 2 bases and 0 bases respectively, with 8 bases between them. CDR1 and CDR2 from the germline V gene are SGHDT and YYEEEE. In nucleotides, the CDR3 is TGTGCCAGCAGCTTAGGACTCTCTAACTATGGCTACACCTTC. As protein: CASSLGLSNYGYTF.

This clonotype was seen a few times. This chain uses TRBV2 with TRBJ1-2; the D is unclear. The germline V gene encodes CDR1 SNHLY and CDR2 FYNNEI. V lost 4 bases, J lost 4 bases, and 19 bases lay in between. This CDR3 comprises 16 residues. The CDR3 spells CASSGGTGRAAYGYTF. Here the CDR3 DNA reads TGTGCCAGCAGTGGTGGTACCGGACGGGCCGCCTATGGCTACACCTTC.

This clonotype was picked up many times. The gene calls are TRBV19 and TRBJ2-7; tentative D call: TRBD2 (5 bases). Germline CDR1 LNHDA, CDR2 SQIVND (reference sequence). Between the trimmed V and J ends, which lost 5 bases and 3 bases, there was a span of 17 bases. CDR3 size: 15 residues. This CDR3 is CASSPKGGWDYEQYF. CDR3 bases: TGTGCCAGTAGTCCAAAAGGAGGCTGGGACTACGAGCAGTACTTC.

On this clonotype itself: A much larger clone is a single base away; this may be a read error. This chain joins TRBV6-1 and TRBJ1-2; D possibly corresponds to TRBD1 (5 bases). The CDR3 extends over 14 amino acids. Germline values: CDR1 MNHNS, CDR2 SASEGT. Trimming left V 5 bases short and J 0 bases short, with 10 bases between. The CDR3 loop reads CASSMDNTNYGYTF. CDR3 nucleotide sequence: TGTGCCAGCAGTATGGACAATACTAACTATGGCTACACCTTC.

The sample holds a few counts of this clonotype. The chain is built from TRBV15 and TRBJ2-7; D is unresolved. V lost 3 bases and J 2 bases, leaving 8 bases between the germline ends. The V gene's germline CDR1 is LNHNV and CDR2 YYDKDF (reference sequence). The CDR3 loop spans 13 amino acids. CDR3 sequence: CATSRLKAYEQYF. The CDR3 DNA reads as TGTGCCACCAGCAGGCTGAAAGCCTACGAGCAGTACTTC.

The chain employs TRBV12-3 or TRBV12-4 and TRBJ1-2; D might be TRBD1 (6 bases). This CDR3 is built from 13 residues. Trimming removed 3 bases from V and 6 bases from J, with 11 bases in between. The CDR3 sequence is CASSFRGYDGYTF. In DNA form, the CDR3 reads TGTGCCAGCAGTTTTAGGGGGTACGATGGCTACACCTTC.